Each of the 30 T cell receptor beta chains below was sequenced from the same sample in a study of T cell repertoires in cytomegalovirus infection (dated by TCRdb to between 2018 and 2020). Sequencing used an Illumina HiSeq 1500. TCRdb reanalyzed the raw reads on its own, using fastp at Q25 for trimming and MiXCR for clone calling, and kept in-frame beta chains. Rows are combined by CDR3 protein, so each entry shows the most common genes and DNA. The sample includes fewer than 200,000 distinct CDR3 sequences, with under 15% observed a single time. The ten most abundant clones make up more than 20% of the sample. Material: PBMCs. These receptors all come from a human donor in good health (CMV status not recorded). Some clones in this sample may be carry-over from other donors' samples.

CDR3 amino acids: CASSLRRRINQPQHF. CDR3 DNA: TGTGCCAGCAGTTTAAGAAGGCGGATCAATCAGCCCCAGCATTTT. The rearrangement links TRBV28 to TRBJ1-5, with D unresolved. The ends were cut back, 2 bases at V and 3 bases at J, with 11 bases in the middle. CDR3 length: 15 amino acids. Per the germline V gene, CDR1 is MDHEN and CDR2 is SYDVKM.

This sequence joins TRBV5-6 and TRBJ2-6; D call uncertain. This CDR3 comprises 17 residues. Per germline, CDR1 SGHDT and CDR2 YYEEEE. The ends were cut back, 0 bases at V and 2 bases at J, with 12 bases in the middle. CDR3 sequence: CASSLEWRAAGANVLTF. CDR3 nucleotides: TGTGCCAGCAGCTTGGAATGGAGAGCTGCTGGGGCCAACGTCCTGACTTTC.

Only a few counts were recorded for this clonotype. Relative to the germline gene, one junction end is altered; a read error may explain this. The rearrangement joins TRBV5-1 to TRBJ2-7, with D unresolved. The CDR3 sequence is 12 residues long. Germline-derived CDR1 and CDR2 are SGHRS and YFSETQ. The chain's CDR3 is CASSLDGSEWIF. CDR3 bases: TGCGCCAGCAGCTTGGATGGATCGGAGTGGATCTTC.

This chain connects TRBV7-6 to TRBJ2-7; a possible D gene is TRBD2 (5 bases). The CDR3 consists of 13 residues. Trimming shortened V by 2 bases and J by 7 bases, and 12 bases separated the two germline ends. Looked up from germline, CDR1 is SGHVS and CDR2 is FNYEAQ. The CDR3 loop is CASSLFPGNEQYF. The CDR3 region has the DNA TGTGCCAGCAGCTTATTTCCGGGGAATGAGCAGTACTTC.

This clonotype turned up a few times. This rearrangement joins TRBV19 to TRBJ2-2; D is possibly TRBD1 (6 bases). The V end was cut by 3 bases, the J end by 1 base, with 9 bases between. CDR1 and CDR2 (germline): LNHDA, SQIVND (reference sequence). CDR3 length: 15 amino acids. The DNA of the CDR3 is TGTGCCAGTAGTATGGACAGAGGGAACACCGGGGAGCTGTTTTTT. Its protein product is CASSMDRGNTGELFF.

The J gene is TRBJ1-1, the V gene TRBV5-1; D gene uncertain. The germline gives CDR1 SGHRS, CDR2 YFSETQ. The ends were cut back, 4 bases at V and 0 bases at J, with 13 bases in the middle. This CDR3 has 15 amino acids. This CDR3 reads CASSPELTVNTEAFF. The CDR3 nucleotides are TGCGCCAGCAGCCCTGAACTGACGGTGAACACTGAAGCTTTCTTT.

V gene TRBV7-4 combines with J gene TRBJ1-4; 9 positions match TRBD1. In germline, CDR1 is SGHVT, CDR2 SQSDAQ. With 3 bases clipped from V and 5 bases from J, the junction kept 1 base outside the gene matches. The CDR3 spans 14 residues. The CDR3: CASSFGTGNEKLFF. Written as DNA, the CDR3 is TGTGCCAGCAGCTTTGGGACAGGGAATGAAAAACTGTTTTTT.

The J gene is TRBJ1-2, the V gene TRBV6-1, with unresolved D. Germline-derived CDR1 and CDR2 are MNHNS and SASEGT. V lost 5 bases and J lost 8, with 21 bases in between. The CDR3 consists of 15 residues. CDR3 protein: CASSPRGGFGRGYTF. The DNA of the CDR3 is TGTGCCAGCAGTCCTAGAGGAGGGTTTGGACGCGGCTACACCTTC.

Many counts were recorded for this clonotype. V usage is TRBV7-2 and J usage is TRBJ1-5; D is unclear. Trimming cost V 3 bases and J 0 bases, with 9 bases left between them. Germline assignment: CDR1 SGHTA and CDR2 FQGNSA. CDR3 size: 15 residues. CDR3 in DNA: TGTGCCAGCAGCTTGGCACTTGATAGCAATCAGCCCCAGCATTTT. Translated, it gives CASSLALDSNQPQHF.

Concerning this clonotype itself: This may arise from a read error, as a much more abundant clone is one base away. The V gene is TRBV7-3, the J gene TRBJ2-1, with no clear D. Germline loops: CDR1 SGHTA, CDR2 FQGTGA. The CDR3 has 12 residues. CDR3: CASSLTGNDQFF. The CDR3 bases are TGTGCCAGCAGCTTAACGGGGAATGACCAGTTCTTC.

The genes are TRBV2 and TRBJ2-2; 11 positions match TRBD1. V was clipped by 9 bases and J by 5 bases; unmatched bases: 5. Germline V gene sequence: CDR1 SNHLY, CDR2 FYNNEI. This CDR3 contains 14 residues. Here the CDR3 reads CASRTGGETGELFF. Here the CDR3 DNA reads TGTGCCAGTCGGACAGGGGGCGAGACCGGGGAGCTGTTTTTT.

CDR3 loop: CSASRSGSPNNEQFF. The CDR3 bases are TGCAGTGCTAGCCGCAGCGGGAGCCCTAACAATGAGCAGTTCTTC. J is TRBJ2-1 and V is TRBV20-1, with TRBD2 matching 8 bases. Germline CDR1 is DFQATT and CDR2 is SNEGSKA (reference sequence). V dropped 3 bases and J dropped 5; count of bases not matched to a gene: 9. This CDR3 comprises 15 residues.

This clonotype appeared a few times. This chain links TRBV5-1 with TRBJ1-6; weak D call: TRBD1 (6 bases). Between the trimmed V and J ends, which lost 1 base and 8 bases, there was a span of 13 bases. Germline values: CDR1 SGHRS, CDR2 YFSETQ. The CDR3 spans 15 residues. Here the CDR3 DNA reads TGCGCCAGCAGCTTGCGGTACAGGGAGTATTCACCCCTCCACTTT. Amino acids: CASSLRYREYSPLHF.

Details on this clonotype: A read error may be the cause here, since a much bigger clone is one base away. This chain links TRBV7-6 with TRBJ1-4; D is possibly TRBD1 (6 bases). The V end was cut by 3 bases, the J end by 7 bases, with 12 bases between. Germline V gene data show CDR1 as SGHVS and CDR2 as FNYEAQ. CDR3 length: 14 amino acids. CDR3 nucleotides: TGTGCCAGCAGCTTTGCACAGGGAAGTGAAAAACTGTTTTTT. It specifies CASSFAQGSEKLFF. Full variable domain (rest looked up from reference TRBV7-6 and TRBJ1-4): GAGVSQSPRYKVTKRGQDVALRCDPISGHVSLYWYRQALGQGPEFLTYFNYEAQQDKSGLPNDRFSAERPEGSISTLTIQRTEQRDSAMYRCASSFAQGSEKLFFGSGTQLSVL.

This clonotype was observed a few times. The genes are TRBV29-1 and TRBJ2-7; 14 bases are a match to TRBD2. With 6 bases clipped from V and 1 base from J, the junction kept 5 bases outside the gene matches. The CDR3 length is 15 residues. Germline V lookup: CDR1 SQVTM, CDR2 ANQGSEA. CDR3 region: CSVHGTSGGSYEQYF. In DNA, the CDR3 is TGCAGCGTCCACGGGACTAGCGGGGGTTCCTACGAGCAGTACTTC.

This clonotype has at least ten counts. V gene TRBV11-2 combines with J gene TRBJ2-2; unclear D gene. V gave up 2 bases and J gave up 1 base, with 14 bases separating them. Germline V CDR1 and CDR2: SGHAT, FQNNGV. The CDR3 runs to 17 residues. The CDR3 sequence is CASSLFGVQLNTGELFF. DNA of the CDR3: TGTGCCAGCAGCTTATTCGGAGTACAATTGAACACCGGGGAGCTGTTTTTT.

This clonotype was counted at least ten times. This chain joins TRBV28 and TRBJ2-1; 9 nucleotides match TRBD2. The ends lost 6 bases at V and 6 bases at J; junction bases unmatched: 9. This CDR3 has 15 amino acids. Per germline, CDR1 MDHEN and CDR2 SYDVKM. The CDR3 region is CASRPGTSLPNEQFF. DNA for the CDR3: TGTGCCAGCAGACCCGGGACTAGCTTGCCCAATGAGCAGTTCTTC.

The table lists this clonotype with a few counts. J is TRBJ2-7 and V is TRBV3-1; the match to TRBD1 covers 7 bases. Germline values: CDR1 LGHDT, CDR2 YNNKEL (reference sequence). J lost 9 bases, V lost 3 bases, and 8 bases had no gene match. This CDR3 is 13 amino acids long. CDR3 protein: CASSQRTGIMQYF. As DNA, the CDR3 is TGTGCCAGCAGCCAGAGGACAGGAATTATGCAGTACTTC.

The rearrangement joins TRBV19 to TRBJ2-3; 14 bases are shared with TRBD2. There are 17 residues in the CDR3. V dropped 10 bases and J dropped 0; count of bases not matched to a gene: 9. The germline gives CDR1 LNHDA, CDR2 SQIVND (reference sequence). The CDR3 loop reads CATSWRLAGGSTDTQYF. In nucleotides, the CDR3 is TGTGCCACCTCTTGGAGACTAGCGGGGGGGAGCACAGATACGCAGTATTTT.

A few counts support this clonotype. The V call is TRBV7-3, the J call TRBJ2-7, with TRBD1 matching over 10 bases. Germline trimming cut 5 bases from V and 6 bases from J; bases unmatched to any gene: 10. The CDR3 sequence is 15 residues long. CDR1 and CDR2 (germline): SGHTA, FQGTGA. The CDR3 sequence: CASSPAGTGVFEQYF. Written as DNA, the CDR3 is TGTGCCAGCAGCCCAGCTGGGACAGGGGTTTTCGAGCAGTACTTC.

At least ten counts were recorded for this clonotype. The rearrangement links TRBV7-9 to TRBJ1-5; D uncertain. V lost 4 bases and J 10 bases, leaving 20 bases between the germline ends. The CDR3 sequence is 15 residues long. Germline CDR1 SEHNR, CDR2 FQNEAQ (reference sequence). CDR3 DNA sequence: TGTGCCAGCAGCTCCACCCGACATAAAAATTATCCCCAGCATTTT. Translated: CASSSTRHKNYPQHF.

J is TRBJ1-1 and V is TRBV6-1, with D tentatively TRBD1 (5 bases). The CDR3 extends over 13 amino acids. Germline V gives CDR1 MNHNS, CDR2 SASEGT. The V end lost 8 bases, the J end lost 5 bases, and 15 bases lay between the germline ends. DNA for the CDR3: TGTGCCAGCGGGGCGGCCCCCACGACTGAAGCTTTCTTT. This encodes CASGAAPTTEAFF.

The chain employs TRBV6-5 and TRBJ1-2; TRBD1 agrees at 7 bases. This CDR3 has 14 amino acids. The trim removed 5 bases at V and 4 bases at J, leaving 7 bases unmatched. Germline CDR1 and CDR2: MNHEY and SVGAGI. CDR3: CASSRGGTSYGYTF. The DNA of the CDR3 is TGTGCCAGCAGTAGAGGGGGCACGAGCTATGGCTACACCTTC.

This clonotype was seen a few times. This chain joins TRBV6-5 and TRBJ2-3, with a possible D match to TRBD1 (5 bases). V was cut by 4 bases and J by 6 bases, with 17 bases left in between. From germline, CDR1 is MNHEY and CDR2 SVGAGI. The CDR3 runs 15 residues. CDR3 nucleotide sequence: TGTGCCAGCAGTTCAGGGATCGAGTATTTTGATACGCAGTATTTT. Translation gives CASSSGIEYFDTQYF.

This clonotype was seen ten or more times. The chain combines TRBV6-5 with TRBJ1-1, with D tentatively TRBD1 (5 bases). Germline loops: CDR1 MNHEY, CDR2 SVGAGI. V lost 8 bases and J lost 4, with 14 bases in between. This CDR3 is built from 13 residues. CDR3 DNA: TGTGCCAGCCGAACGGGGCTGGGCACTGAAGCTTTCTTT. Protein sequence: CASRTGLGTEAFF.

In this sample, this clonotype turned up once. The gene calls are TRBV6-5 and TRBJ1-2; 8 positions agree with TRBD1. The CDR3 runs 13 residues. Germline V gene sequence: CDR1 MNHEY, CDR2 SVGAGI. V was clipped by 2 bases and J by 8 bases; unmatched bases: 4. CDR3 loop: CASSYPGQGGYTF. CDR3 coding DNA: TGTGCCAGCAGTTACCCTGGACAGGGCGGCTACACCTTC.

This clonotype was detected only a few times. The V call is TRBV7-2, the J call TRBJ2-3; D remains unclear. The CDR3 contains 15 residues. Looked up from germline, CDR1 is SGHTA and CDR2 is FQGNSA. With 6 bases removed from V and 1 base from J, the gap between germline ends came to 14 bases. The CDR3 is CASRLGLAGTDTQYF. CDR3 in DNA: TGTGCCAGCAGACTCGGCTTGGCAGGCACAGATACGCAGTATTTT.

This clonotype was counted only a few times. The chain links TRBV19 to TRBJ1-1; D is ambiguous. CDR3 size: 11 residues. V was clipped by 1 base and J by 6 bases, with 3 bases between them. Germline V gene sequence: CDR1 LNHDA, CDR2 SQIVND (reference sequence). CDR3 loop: CASSIGPEAFF. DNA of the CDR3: TGTGCCAGTAGTATAGGCCCTGAAGCTTTCTTT.

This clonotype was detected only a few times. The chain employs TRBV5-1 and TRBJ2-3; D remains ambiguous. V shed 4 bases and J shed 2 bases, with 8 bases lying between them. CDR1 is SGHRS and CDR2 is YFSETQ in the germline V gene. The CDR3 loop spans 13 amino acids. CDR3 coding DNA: TGCGCCAGCAGCACCACTTTCACAGATACGCAGTATTTT. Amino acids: CASSTTFTDTQYF.

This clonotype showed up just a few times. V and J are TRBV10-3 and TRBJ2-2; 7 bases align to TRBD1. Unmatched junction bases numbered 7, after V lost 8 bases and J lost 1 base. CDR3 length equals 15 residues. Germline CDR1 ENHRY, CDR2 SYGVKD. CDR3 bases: TGTGCCATCTCCTCCGGGACAGAGAACACCGGGGAGCTGTTTTTT. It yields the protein CAISSGTENTGELFF.